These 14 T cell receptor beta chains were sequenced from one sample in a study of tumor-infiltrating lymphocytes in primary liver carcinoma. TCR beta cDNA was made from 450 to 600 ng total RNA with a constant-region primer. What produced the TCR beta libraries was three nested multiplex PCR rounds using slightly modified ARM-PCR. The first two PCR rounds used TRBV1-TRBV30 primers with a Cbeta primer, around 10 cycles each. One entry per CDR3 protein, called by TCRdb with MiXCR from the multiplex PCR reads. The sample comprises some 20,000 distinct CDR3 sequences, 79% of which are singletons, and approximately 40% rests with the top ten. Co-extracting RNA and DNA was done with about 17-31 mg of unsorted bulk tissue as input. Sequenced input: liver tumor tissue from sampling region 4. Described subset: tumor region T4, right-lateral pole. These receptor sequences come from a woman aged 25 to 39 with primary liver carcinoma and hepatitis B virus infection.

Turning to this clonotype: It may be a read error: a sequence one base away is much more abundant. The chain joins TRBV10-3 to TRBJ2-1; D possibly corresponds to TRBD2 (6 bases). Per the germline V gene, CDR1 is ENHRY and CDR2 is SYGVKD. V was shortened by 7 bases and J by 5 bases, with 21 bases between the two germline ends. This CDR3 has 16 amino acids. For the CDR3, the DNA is TGTGCCATCAATGCTTCGATGGCGGGAAGAAACAATGAGCAGTTCTTC. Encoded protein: CAINASMAGRNNEQFF.

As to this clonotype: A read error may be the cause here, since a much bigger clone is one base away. CDR3 region: CSAEGETPYF. The CDR3 DNA follows: TGCAGTGCTGAGGGAGAGACCCCGTACTTC. This chain uses TRBV20-1 with TRBJ2-5; tentative D call: TRBD2 (5 bases). The CDR3 sequence is 10 residues long. Germline V lookup: CDR1 DFQATT, CDR2 SNEGSKA (reference sequence).

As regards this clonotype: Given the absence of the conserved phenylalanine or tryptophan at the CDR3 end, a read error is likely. CDR3 protein: CASSQDVTGARDEQFI. CDR3 in DNA: TGCGCCAGCAGCCAAGACGTAACGGGAGCCAGAGATGAGCAGTTCATC. The V call is TRBV4-3, the J call TRBJ2-1, with D perhaps matching TRBD2 (6 bases). Trimming pared 0 bases from V and 8 bases from J, leaving 17 bases between. CDR3 length: 16 residues. The V gene's germline CDR1 is LGHNA and CDR2 YSLEER.

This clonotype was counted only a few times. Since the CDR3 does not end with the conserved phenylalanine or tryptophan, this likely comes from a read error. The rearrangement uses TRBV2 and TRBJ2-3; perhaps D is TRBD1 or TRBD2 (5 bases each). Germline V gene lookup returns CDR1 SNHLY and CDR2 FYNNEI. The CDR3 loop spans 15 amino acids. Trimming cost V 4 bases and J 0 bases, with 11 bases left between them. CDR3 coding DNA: TGTGCCAGCAGTGGAGGGACGGCTAGCACAGATACGCAGTATATT. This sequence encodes CASSGGTASTDTQYI.

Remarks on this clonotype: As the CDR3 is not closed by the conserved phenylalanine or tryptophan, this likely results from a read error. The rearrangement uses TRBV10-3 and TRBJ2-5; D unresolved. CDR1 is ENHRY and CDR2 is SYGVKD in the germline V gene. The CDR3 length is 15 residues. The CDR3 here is CAISELATRRETQYY. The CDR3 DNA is TGTGCCATTAGTGAGTTGGCTACCAGACGAGAGACCCAGTACTAC.

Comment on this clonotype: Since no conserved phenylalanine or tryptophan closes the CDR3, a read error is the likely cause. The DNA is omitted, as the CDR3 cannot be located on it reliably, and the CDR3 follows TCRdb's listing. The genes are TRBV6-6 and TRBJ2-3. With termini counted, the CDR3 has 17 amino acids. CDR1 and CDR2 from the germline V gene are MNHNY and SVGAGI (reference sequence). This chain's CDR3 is CASSYQTGPRCTDTRYI.

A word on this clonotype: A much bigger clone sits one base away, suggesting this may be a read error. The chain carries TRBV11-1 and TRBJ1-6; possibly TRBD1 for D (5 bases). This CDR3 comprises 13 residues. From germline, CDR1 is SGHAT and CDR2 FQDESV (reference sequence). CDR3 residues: CASSRTLVSPIHF. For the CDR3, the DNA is TGTGCCAGCAGCCGGACACTGGTTTCACCCATCCACTTT.

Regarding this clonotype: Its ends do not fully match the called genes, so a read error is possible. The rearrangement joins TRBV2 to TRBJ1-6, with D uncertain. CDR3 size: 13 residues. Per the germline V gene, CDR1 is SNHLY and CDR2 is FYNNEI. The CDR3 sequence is CASRGLVNSSLHF. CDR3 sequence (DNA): TGTGCCAGCAGAGGACTCGTAAATTCATCCCTCCACTTT.

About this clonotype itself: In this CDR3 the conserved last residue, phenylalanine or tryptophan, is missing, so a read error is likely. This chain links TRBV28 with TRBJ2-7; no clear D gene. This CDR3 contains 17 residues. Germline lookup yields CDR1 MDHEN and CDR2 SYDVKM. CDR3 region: CASSLPLDGWHSYEQYL. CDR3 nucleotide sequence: TGTGCCAGCAGCCTCCCTTTGGACGGATGGCACTCCTACGAACAGTACTTG.

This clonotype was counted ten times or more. The CDR3 loop is CASSLTGRYEQYF. Written as DNA, the CDR3 is TGTGCCAGCAGTCTTACAGGGAGATACGAGCAGTACTTC. V is TRBV28 and J is TRBJ2-7, with D possibly being TRBD1 (6 bases). Germline CDR1 MDHEN, CDR2 SYDVKM. This CDR3 contains 13 residues. V was shortened by 5 bases and J by 4 bases, with 12 bases between the two germline ends.

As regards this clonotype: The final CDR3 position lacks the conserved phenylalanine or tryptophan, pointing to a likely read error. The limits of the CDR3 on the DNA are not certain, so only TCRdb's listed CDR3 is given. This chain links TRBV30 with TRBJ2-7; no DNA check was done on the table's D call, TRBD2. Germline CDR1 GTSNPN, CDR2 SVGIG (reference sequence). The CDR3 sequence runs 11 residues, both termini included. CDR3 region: CAWRASGRSVL.

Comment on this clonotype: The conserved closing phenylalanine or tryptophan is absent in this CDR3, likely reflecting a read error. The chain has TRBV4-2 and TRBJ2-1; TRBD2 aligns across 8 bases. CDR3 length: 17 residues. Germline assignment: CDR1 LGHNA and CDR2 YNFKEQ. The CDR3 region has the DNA TGTGCCTGCAGCCAAGATATTGGAGCGGGAGTGAGCAATGAGCAGTTCTTA. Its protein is CACSQDIGAGVSNEQFL.

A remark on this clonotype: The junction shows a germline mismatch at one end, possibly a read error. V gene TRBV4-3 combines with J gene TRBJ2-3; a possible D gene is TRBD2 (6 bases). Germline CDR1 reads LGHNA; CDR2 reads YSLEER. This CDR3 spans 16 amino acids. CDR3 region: CASSQFTIGRADTQYF. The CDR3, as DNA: TGCGCTAGCAGCCAGTTCACTATCGGGAGAGCAGATACGCAGTATTTT.

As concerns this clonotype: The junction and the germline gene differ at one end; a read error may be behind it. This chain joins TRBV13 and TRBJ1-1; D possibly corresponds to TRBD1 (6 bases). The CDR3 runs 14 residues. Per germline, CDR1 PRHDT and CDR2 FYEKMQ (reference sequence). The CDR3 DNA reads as TGTGCCAGCAGGAGAGGGGGTGCAAACACTGAATCTTCCTTT. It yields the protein CASRRGGANTESSF.